This T cell receptor beta chain was captured in a study of PD-1 blockade in classical Hodgkin lymphoma. Broader study findings: Reports described newly diagnosed patients as having lower baseline TCR diversity than healthy donors. By cycle point C4D1, TCR diversity had risen significantly in CD4+ cells (but not CD8+ cells).

CDR3 size: 14 residues. Germline V gene sequence: CDR1 SGDLS, CDR2 YYNGEE. The V end was cut by 3 bases, the J end by 4 bases, with 12 bases between. Remarks on this clone: Its antigen is as yet unknown.

Measured with immunoSEQ multiplex PCR; TCRdb has only the in-frame clones, and not every one. The sample holds about 35,000 clones, approximately 69% seen once. With no exception, relapse followed autologous stem cell transplantation in all patients, and brentuximab vedotin exposure varied. The sequence was obtained from a human donor with classical Hodgkin lymphoma. The chain has TRBV9 and TRBJ2-3; no clear D. The source was peripheral blood mononuclear cells (PBMCs), collected before the second cycle of nivolumab. Here the CDR3 DNA reads TGTGCCAGCAGCGAAACGCAACGGGCAGATACGCAGTATTTT. Encoded protein: CASSETQRADTQYF.